This note documents a single T cell receptor (beta chain) sequence. The antigen this receptor binds is unknown. It has no much larger one-base neighbor in the sample; base qualities were not kept. The germline V gene gives CDR1 as SGDLS and CDR2 as YYNGEE. Ends trimmed: V by 4 bases, J by 5 bases; bases unmatched to a gene: 9. The CDR3, from cysteine to phenylalanine, totals 16 residues. Only the CDR3 portion is preserved as DNA: 48 bases, with reading frame beginning at the first base. The sequencing machine was an Illumina NovaSeq 6000. cDNA libraries for TCRalpha and TCRbeta were prepared by 5'RACE using constant-segment primers, with sample barcodes and unique molecular identifiers added. Trizol reagent was used to extract RNA from every sample. Amplification of the libraries took two PCR steps, and the second step added a second sample barcode plus Illumina TruSeq adapters. Sequencing of libraries was performed on an Illumina NovaSeq with 2 x 150 bp paired-end reads. On the authors' methods: The reads were demultiplexed and collapsed into UMI-guided consensus sequences using migec v1.2.7. Using mixcr v2.1.11, UMI consensuses were aligned to TRA and TRB V and J templates and then assembled into clonotypes. A clonotype was counted as expanded or contracted only if both edgeR and NoisET called the change significant, with noise models trained on biological replicates. edgeR calls used a false discovery rate-adjusted p below 0.01 and a log2 fold-change threshold of 1. PCA with hierarchical clustering of max-normalized trajectories of the 1000 most abundant clonotypes was used as exploratory dynamics analysis. Separately sequenced CD4+ and CD8+ repertoires were used to assign a CD4 or CD8 phenotype to each responding clone. The public reads were run again by TCRdb, first through fastp at Q25 and then through MiXCR, and only productive beta chains were kept. Rows with a matching CDR3 protein are joined into one entry that keeps the most common DNA and genes. Here the V and J calls rest on TCRdb's processing, not on the authors' analysis. The table for this sample lists fewer than 150,000 distinct CDR3 sequences; 14% of them were counted only once. The ten largest clones capture 25% to 30% of the sample.

PBMCs were isolated by Ficoll-Paque density gradient centrifugation. This sample is drawn from a study of T-cell memory formation after mild COVID-19 (dated by TCRdb to 2020 to 2022). Background on the whole study: Most TCR sequence clusters were specific to one of the two donors. In a couple of donors, T-cell clones that expanded and contracted after mild COVID-19 were tracked by sequencing TCRalpha and TCRbeta repertoires over time. Two young, previously healthy adult volunteers made up the cohort, one male and one female.

What the authors observed across the whole study: Only a couple of mild cases were covered in the study, and larger cohorts including severe cases with pre-infection samples were considered necessary. Some responding clones were found in pre-infection memory, which suggests that pre-existing cross-reactive memory T cells took part in the SARS-CoV-2 response. From day 15 to 85, contracting clones showed balanced CD4/CD8 phenotypes, whereas a second wave of clones that expanded from day 15 to 37 leaned towards CD4+. Contracting CD4+ clones appeared mostly in the CM and EM memory subsets, whereas CD8+ clones were enriched in EMRA. SARS-CoV-2 specificity was not confirmed for the second-wave clones peaking on day 37.

The chain links TRBV9 with TRBJ2-5, with 12 middle bases fitting TRBD2. This receptor was taken from an adult woman who had mild COVID-19 (a few samples of this study predate the infection). The sample titles of this study are shuffled in the database, so cell type and time point are left out; the donor was told from shared clones. The material sequenced was PBMCs or a T cell subset sorted from them (not recorded which). CDR3 protein: CASSSGLAGYAETQYF. The nucleotide sequence reads as follows: TGTGCCAGCAGCTCCGGACTAGCGGGATATGCGGAGACCCAGTACTTC.